The 30 T cell receptor beta chains in this list originate from one sample, sequenced in a study of cytomegalovirus exposure and HLA in healthy donors. Primers included in the PCR were 60 Vbeta and 13 Jbeta primers. Using immunoSEQ multiplex PCR, the repertoire was profiled, and TCRdb retains in-frame clones only, with some absent. The data hold roughly 34,000 clones, with roughly 88% observed a single time. Source material: PBMCs. Receptor source: a woman aged 18-35 years in good health and CMV-seronegative.

This chain links TRBV5-1 with TRBJ2-1, with TRBD2 matching over 9 bases. Germline CDR1 and CDR2: SGHRS and YFSETQ. After removal of 0 bases from V and 5 bases from J, the junction contained 15 bases not matched to a gene. The CDR3 covers 19 residues. The CDR3 reads CASSLGAKTSGKPHNEQFF. The CDR3 DNA reads TGCGCCAGCAGCTTGGGGGCGAAGACTAGCGGAAAACCCCACAATGAGCAGTTCTTC.

This chain uses TRBV10-3 with TRBJ1-3, with D hard to call. Germline V lookup: CDR1 ENHRY, CDR2 SYGVKD. The CDR3 covers 14 residues. Deletions cut 6 bases from V and 4 bases from J, with 13 bases between. The CDR3 region has the DNA TGTGCCATCAGCGCCGGGAACCAAGGAAACACCATATATTTT. It translates to CAISAGNQGNTIYF.

The table lists this clone with a few counts. V is TRBV6-5 and J is TRBJ1-2; tentatively, D is TRBD1 (6 bases). The V gene's germline CDR1 is MNHEY and CDR2 SVGAGI. This CDR3 spans 12 amino acids. Trimming took 8 bases from V and 8 from J, leaving 15 bases between them. Written as DNA, the CDR3 is TGTGCCAGCCATACAGGGCTTGTGGGCTACACCTTC. Its protein is CASHTGLVGYTF.

This clone was observed a single time. The rearrangement joins TRBV10-3 to TRBJ2-1; TRBD2 agrees at 7 bases. The CDR3 has 15 residues. Germline loops: CDR1 ENHRY, CDR2 SYGVKD. Germline trimming cut 5 bases from V and 0 bases from J; bases unmatched to any gene: 4. The CDR3 nucleotides read TGTGCCATCAGTTCCCGGACTAGCTCCTACAATGAGCAGTTCTTC. Protein: CAISSRTSSYNEQFF.

The chain is built from TRBV7-6 and TRBJ2-5; D is possibly TRBD1 (6 bases). This CDR3 region has 14 residues. V was pared by 5 bases and J by 4 bases, with 14 bases between. Germline CDR1 reads SGHVS; CDR2 reads FNYEAQ. CDR3 sequence (DNA): TGTGCCAGCAGCACCCAGGGGTCAGGAGAGACCCAGTACTTC. Its protein product is CASSTQGSGETQYF.

The V gene is TRBV7-2, the J gene TRBJ2-1; D not certain. V was pared by 5 bases and J by 9 bases, with 8 bases between. From germline, CDR1 is SGHTA and CDR2 FQGNSA. The CDR3 runs to 11 residues. CDR3 region: CASSIRSEQFF. Here the CDR3 DNA reads TGTGCCAGCAGCATTAGGAGTGAGCAGTTCTTC.

The CDR3 reads CASSPPGTSGRSLSGEQYF. The CDR3 region has the DNA TGTGCCAGCAGCCCGCCCGGGACTAGCGGGAGGAGTCTTTCGGGTGAGCAGTACTTC. V usage is TRBV7-2 and J usage is TRBJ2-7, with 15 bases identical to TRBD2. V gave up 5 bases and J gave up 7 bases; unmatched junction bases: 18. This CDR3 has 19 residues. Germline V gives CDR1 SGHTA, CDR2 FQGNSA.

This clone was detected once. The gene calls are TRBV5-4 and TRBJ2-3; 9 positions agree with TRBD1. The CDR3 is 15 amino acids. V trimming: 2 bases; J trimming: 1 base; junction bases outside the gene matches: 2. Germline lookup yields CDR1 SGHNT and CDR2 YYREEE (reference sequence). CDR3 protein: CASSLQGAGTDTQYF. The DNA for the CDR3 is TGTGCCAGCAGCTTACAGGGGGCCGGCACAGATACGCAGTATTTT.

The chain has TRBV4-3 and TRBJ2-5, with TRBD2 identical over 8 bases. CDR1 and CDR2 from the germline V gene are LGHNA and YSLEER. The ends lost 0 bases at V and 0 bases at J; junction bases unmatched: 3. CDR3 length: 16 amino acids. The CDR3 nucleotides read TGCGCCAGCAGCCAAGAACTAGCGGAGTACCAAGAGACCCAGTACTTC. It codes for CASSQELAEYQETQYF.

CDR3 bases: TGCGCCAGCAGCCCGTCAAGGACTAGCTCCTACAATGAGCAGTTCTTC. Its protein product is CASSPSRTSSYNEQFF. The rearrangement joins TRBV4-1 to TRBJ2-1; TRBD2 agrees at 7 bases. Germline assignment: CDR1 MGHRA and CDR2 YSYEKL. This CDR3 has 16 amino acids. V dropped 4 bases and J dropped 0; count of bases not matched to a gene: 6.

The V and J genes are TRBV7-9 and TRBJ2-5, with 8 bases lining up with TRBD2. The CDR3 contains 13 residues. V gave up 8 bases and J gave up 5 bases; unmatched junction bases: 7. The germline V gene has CDR1 SEHNR and CDR2 FQNEAQ (reference sequence). CDR3 sequence reads: CASASGGRETQYF. The CDR3 DNA reads as TGTGCCAGCGCCAGTGGCGGGAGGGAGACCCAGTACTTC.

This clone was found once. DNA for the CDR3: TGCGCCAGCAGCTTGGGAGGGTTTAATTCACCCCTCCACTTT. Translating gives CASSLGGFNSPLHF. The V call is TRBV5-1, the J call TRBJ1-6; D is uncertain. Between the trimmed V and J ends, which lost 0 bases and 6 bases, there was a span of 7 bases. The CDR3 covers 14 residues. CDR1 SGHRS and CDR2 YFSETQ come from the germline V gene.

V and J are TRBV20-1 and TRBJ1-2; TRBD1 agrees at 8 bases. The germline V gene encodes CDR1 DFQATT and CDR2 SNEGSKA (reference sequence). The CDR3 extends over 10 amino acids. Germline trimming cut 7 bases from V and 7 bases from J; bases unmatched to any gene: 2. The DNA of the CDR3 is TGCAGTGGTGGACAGGGTGGCTACACCTTC. Its translation: CSGGQGGYTF.

The chain has TRBV18 and TRBJ1-2; 8 nucleotides align to TRBD1. The CDR3 totals 15 residues. Germline V gives CDR1 KGHSH, CDR2 LQKENI. Unmatched junction bases numbered 10, after V lost 6 bases and J lost 4 bases. Here the CDR3 reads CASSLGQGTTYGYTF. The CDR3 nucleotides are TGTGCCAGCTCCCTCGGACAGGGAACTACCTATGGCTACACCTTC.

The chain couples TRBV4-1 to TRBJ1-1, with no clear D. Deletions cut 0 bases from V and 4 bases from J, with 12 bases between. This CDR3 comprises 15 residues. In germline, CDR1 is MGHRA, CDR2 YSYEKL. CDR3 loop: CASSQDGREGTEAFF. CDR3 nucleotides: TGCGCCAGCAGCCAAGATGGGAGGGAAGGCACTGAAGCTTTCTTT.

The chain carries TRBV27 and TRBJ2-7; TRBD1 aligns across 10 bases. Per the germline V gene, CDR1 is MNHEY and CDR2 is SMNVEV (reference sequence). The CDR3 extends over 15 amino acids. V gave up 3 bases and J gave up 6 bases; unmatched junction bases: 8. DNA for the CDR3: TGTGCCAGCAGTTTTGATGAGGGACAGGGGACCGAGCAGTACTTC. Amino acids: CASSFDEGQGTEQYF.

The chain has TRBV5-1 and TRBJ2-7, with 9 bases identical to TRBD1. This CDR3 is 15 amino acids long. Germline CDR1 and CDR2: SGHRS and YFSETQ. With 4 bases clipped from V and 6 bases from J, the junction kept 11 bases outside the gene matches. The CDR3 spells CASSRRTGAESEQYF. CDR3 sequence (DNA): TGCGCCAGCAGCAGACGGACAGGGGCAGAGAGCGAGCAGTACTTC.

V is TRBV4-1 and J is TRBJ2-5, with 14 nucleotides matching TRBD2. The DNA matches TRBJ2-7 better at its end, which makes the J call doubtful. The CDR3 loop spans 18 amino acids. The germline V gene has CDR1 MGHRA and CDR2 YSYEKL. The CDR3 sequence is CASSQELGLAGENYEQYF. The CDR3, as DNA: TGCGCCAGCAGCCAAGAATTGGGACTAGCGGGAGAGAACTACGAGCAGTACTTC.

The chain recombines TRBV28 with TRBJ2-2; D is unclear. CDR1 and CDR2 (germline): MDHEN, SYDVKM. Trimming shortened V by 5 bases and J by 1 base, and 5 bases separated the two germline ends. The CDR3 is 13 amino acids. Written as DNA, the CDR3 is TGTGCCAGCAGTCAGATGAACACCGGGGAGCTGTTTTTT. This encodes CASSQMNTGELFF.

This chain uses TRBV4-1 with TRBJ2-1; 13 bases align to TRBD2. CDR1 MGHRA and CDR2 YSYEKL come from the germline V gene. V lost 0 bases, J lost 9 bases, and 8 bases stayed unmatched. The CDR3 contains 17 residues. The CDR3 bases are TGCGCCAGCAGCCAAGATCTCGGACTAGCGGGAGATCTTGAGCAGTTCTTC. Protein: CASSQDLGLAGDLEQFF.

Comments on this clone: Distinct nucleotide sequences in the sample also encode this CDR3. V and J are TRBV29-1 and TRBJ2-1; 7 bases fit TRBD2. Trimming took 6 bases from V and 1 from J; bases not matched to a gene: 6. The CDR3 length is 14 residues. The germline gives CDR1 SQVTM, CDR2 ANQGSEA. The CDR3 nucleotides are TGCAGCGTGTGGGGGGGTTCATCCTACAATGAGCAGTTCTTC. The encoded protein is CSVWGGSSYNEQFF.

J is TRBJ2-3 and V is TRBV7-9; D is unresolved. V shed 4 bases and J shed 7 bases, with 12 bases lying between them. The CDR3 contains 13 residues. Germline V gene lookup returns CDR1 SEHNR and CDR2 FQNEAQ (reference sequence). In nucleotides, the CDR3 is TGTGCCAGCAGCTCAGCCCCGGGTAATACGCAGTATTTT. It codes for CASSSAPGNTQYF.

This sequence joins TRBV19 and TRBJ2-1; 10 bases are a match to TRBD2. The CDR3 is 17 amino acids. CDR1 LNHDA and CDR2 SQIVND come from the germline V gene (reference sequence). V dropped 7 bases and J dropped 0; count of bases not matched to a gene: 9. The CDR3 loop is CASTKSVAGGSYNEQFF. The CDR3 DNA follows: TGTGCCAGTACCAAAAGCGTAGCGGGGGGCTCCTACAATGAGCAGTTCTTC.

This clone was counted once. The chain couples TRBV10-3 to TRBJ2-5; 10 bases are a match to TRBD1. Trimming removed 5 bases from V and 0 bases from J; junction bases left unmatched: 6. There are 16 residues in the CDR3. Germline CDR1 and CDR2: ENHRY and SYGVKD. DNA of the CDR3: TGTGCCATCAGTTGGACAGGGGGATCGTACCAAGAGACCCAGTACTTC. Its translation: CAISWTGGSYQETQYF.

This chain connects TRBV4-1 to TRBJ2-7; the D gene is possibly TRBD2 (5 bases). V shed 4 bases and J shed 0 bases, with 16 bases lying between them. This CDR3 contains 16 residues. CDR1 MGHRA and CDR2 YSYEKL come from the germline V gene. The CDR3 region is CASSPIPTTTSYEQYF. The CDR3 DNA reads as TGCGCCAGCAGCCCAATACCGACTACCACCTCCTACGAGCAGTACTTC.

This rearrangement joins TRBV11-2 to TRBJ2-3; TRBD2 matches at 12 bases. From germline, CDR1 is SGHAT and CDR2 FQNNGV. This CDR3 has 16 residues. V trimming: 5 bases; J trimming: 4 bases; junction bases outside the gene matches: 7. CDR3 in DNA: TGTGCCAGCAGCCCGCGGACTAGCGGGATGGCAGATACGCAGTATTTT. This translates into CASSPRTSGMADTQYF.

CDR3 in DNA: TGTGCCATCAGTGATGAACTAGCGCAAGAGACCCAGTACTTC. It encodes CAISDELAQETQYF. The gene calls are TRBV10-3 and TRBJ2-5; 7 nucleotides agree with TRBD2. J gave up 2 bases and V 3 bases, and 3 bases lay outside the gene matches. CDR1 and CDR2 from the germline V gene are ENHRY and SYGVKD. This CDR3 is 14 amino acids long.

This chain joins TRBV2 and TRBJ1-5; 9 bases are a match to TRBD1. Germline V gene sequence: CDR1 SNHLY, CDR2 FYNNEI. V lost 5 bases and J lost 6; bases outside the gene matches: 5. The CDR3 has 14 residues. The CDR3 DNA sequence: TGTGCCAGCAGTTGGACAGGGGACCGTCAGCCCCAGCATTTT. Its protein product is CASSWTGDRQPQHF.

This clone appeared a few times. The chain links TRBV4-3 to TRBJ2-2, with D possibly TRBD1 on 6 matching bases. The CDR3 covers 18 residues. Per germline, CDR1 LGHNA and CDR2 YSLEER. Trimming took 0 bases from V and 6 from J, leaving 20 bases between them. In DNA form, the CDR3 reads TGCGCCAGCAGCCAAGATGACCCAGGTACAGGGCCCGCCGGGGAGCTGTTTTTT. It translates to CASSQDDPGTGPAGELFF.

J is TRBJ2-7 and V is TRBV4-1; D gene ambiguous. The CDR3 is 14 amino acids. Per germline, CDR1 MGHRA and CDR2 YSYEKL. V lost 4 bases and J 2 bases, leaving 12 bases between the germline ends. CDR3 in DNA: TGCGCCAGCAGCCCCCGCGCGGCCGCCTACGAGCAGTACTTC. Residues: CASSPRAAAYEQYF.